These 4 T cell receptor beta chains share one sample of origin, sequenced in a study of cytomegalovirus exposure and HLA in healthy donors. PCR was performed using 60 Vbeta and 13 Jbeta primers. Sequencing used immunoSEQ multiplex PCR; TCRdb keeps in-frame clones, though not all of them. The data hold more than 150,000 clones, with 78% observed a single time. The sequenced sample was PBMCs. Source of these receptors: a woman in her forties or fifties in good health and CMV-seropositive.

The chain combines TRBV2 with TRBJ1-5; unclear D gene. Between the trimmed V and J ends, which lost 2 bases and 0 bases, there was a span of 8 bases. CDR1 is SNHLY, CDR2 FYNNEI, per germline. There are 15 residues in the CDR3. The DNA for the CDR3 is TGTGCCAGCAGTGAACAGCGGGTTAGCAATCAGCCCCAGCATTTT. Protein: CASSEQRVSNQPQHF.

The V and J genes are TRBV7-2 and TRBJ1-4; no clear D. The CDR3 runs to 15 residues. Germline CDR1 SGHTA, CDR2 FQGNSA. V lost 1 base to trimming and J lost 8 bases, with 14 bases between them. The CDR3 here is CASSLDGGSREKLFF. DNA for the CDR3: TGTGCCAGCAGCTTAGACGGAGGGAGTAGGGAAAAACTGTTTTTT.

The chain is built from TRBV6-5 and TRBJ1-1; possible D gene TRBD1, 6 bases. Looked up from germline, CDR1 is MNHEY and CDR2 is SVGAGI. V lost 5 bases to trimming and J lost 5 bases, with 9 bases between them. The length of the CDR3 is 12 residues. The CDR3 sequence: CASSPQGTEAFF. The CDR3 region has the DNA TGTGCCAGCAGTCCACAGGGTACTGAAGCTTTCTTT.

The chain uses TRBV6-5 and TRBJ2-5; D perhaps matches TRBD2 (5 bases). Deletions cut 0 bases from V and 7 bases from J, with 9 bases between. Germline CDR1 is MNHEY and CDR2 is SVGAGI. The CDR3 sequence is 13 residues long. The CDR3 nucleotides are TGTGCCAGCAGTTACTCGAACAGCGGGACCCAGTACTTC. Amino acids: CASSYSNSGTQYF.